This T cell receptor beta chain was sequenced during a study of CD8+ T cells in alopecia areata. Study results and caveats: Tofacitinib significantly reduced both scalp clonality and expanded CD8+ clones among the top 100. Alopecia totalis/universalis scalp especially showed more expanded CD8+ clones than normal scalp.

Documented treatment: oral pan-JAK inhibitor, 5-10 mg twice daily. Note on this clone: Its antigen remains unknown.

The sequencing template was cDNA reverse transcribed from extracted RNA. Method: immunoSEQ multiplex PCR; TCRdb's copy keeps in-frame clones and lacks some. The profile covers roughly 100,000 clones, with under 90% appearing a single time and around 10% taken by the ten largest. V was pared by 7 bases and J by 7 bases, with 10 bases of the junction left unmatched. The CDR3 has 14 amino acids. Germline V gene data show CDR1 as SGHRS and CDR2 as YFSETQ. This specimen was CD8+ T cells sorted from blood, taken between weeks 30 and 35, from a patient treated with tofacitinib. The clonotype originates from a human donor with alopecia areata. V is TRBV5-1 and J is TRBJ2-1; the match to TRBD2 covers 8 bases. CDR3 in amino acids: CASEGTRGRNEQFF. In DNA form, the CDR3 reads TGCGCCAGCGAAGGGACTAGAGGTCGTAATGAGCAGTTCTTC.